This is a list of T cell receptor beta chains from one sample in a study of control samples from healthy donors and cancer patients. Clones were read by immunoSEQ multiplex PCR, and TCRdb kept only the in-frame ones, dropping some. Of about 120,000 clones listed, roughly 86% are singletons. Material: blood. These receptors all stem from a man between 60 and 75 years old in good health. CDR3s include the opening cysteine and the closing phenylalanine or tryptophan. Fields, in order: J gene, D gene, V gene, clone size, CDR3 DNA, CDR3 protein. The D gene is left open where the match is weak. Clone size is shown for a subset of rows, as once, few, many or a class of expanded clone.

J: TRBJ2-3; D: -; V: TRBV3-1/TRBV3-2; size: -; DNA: TGTGCCAGCAGCCAAGAAGCCGCTGGGAATACGCAGTATTTT; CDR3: CASSQEAAGNTQYF
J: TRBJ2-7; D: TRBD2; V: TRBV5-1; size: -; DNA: TGCGCCAGCAGCCCCGAACCGACTAGCGGGGCCTACGAGCAGTACTTC; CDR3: CASSPEPTSGAYEQYF
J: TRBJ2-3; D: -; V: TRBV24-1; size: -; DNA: TGTGCCACCAGTGATGTACAGGAGACAGATACGCAGTATTTT; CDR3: CATSDVQETDTQYF
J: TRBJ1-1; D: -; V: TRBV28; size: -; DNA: TGTGCCAGCAGTCCTCCGGTGGGGAGGGACACTGAAGCTTTCTTT; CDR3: CASSPPVGRDTEAFF
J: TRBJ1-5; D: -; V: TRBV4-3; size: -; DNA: TGCGCCAGCAGCCAAGATTGGCAGGAGATCAATCAGCCCCAGCATTTT; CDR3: CASSQDWQEINQPQHF
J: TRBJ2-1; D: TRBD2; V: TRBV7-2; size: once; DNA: TGTGCCAGCAGCTTCGGGGGGGCTTATAATGAGCAGTTCTTC; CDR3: CASSFGGAYNEQFF
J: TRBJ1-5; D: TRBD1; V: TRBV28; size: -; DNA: TGTGCCAGCAGTGGTTCACAGGGGGCTAATCAGCCCCAGCATTTT; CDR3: CASSGSQGANQPQHF
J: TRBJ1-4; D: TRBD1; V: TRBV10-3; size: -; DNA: TGTGCCATCAGTCCCGGGACAGGAGGTGAAAAACTGTTTTTT; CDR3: CAISPGTGGEKLFF
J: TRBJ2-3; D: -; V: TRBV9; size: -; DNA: TGTGCCAGCACCCAAGGGGGCACAGATACGCAGTATTTT; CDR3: CASTQGGTDTQYF
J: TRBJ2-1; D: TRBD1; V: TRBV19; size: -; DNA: TGTGCCAGTAGTACCCGGGACAGGGGGCGTTACAATGAGCAGTTCTTC; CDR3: CASSTRDRGRYNEQFF
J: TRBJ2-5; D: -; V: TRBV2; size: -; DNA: TGTGCCAGCAGTGAAGTTGAGACCCAGTACTTC; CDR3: CASSEVETQYF
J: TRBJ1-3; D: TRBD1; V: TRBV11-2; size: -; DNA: TGTGCCAGCAGCTCCAGGGGGCTGTCTGGAAACACCATATATTTT; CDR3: CASSSRGLSGNTIYF
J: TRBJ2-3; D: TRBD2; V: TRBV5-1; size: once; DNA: TGCGCCAGCAGCTTGGGGACTAGCGGGGGTGGCACAGATACGCAGTATTTT; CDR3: CASSLGTSGGGTDTQYF
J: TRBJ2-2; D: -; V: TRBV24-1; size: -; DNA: TGTGCCACCAGTGACAGGCCCGGTTTAGGTGCTACGAACACCGGGGAGCTGTTTTTT; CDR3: CATSDRPGLGATNTGELFF
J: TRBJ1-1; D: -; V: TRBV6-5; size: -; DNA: TGTGCCAGCAGTTACGATAGGGGAGGGATGAACACTGAAGCTTTCTTT; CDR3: CASSYDRGGMNTEAFF
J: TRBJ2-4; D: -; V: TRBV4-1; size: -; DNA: TGCGCCAGCAGCCAATCATTATCAGTGGTGAGCAAAAACATTCAGTACTTC; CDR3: CASSQSLSVVSKNIQYF
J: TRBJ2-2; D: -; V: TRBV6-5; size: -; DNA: TGTGCCAGCAGTTCTAACAGGGCCGGGGAGCTGTTTTTT; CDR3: CASSSNRAGELFF
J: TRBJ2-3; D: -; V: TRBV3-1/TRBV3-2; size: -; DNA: TGTGCCAGCAGCCAAGGCGGGCTTGGGGTCGATACGCAGTATTTT; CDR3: CASSQGGLGVDTQYF
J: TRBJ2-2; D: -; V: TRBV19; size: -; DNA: TGTGCCAGTAGTATTCAGGGAGTGAGAACCGGGGAGCTGTTTTTT; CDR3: CASSIQGVRTGELFF
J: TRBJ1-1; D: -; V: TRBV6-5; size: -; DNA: TGTGCCAGCAAGAGGGCCACTGAAGCTTTCTTT; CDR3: CASKRATEAFF
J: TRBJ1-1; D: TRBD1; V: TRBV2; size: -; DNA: TGTGCCAGCAGATCTCGGACAGGGGAATCCACTGAAGCTTTCTTT; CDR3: CASRSRTGESTEAFF
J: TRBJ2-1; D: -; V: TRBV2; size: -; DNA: TGTGCCAGCAGTGAAGAAGGGCTAAGCTCCTACAATGAGCAGTTCTTC; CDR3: CASSEEGLSSYNEQFF
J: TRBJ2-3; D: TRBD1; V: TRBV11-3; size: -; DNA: TGTGCCAGCAGCTACGGACAGGGGGAAAGGGATACGCAGTATTTT; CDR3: CASSYGQGERDTQYF
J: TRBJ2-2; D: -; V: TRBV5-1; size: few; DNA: TGCGCCAGCAGCCGGGACACCTTCAACACCGGGGAGCTGTTTTTT; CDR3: CASSRDTFNTGELFF
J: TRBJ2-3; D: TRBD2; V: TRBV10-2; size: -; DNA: TGCGCCAGCAGTGAGTCGCGGGGGATTGAACGCACAGATACGCAGTATTTT; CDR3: CASSESRGIERTDTQYF
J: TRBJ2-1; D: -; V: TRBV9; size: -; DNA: TGTGCCAGCAGCGTAGAGGAGGGGCTCTCCTACAATGAGCAGTTCTTC; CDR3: CASSVEEGLSYNEQFF
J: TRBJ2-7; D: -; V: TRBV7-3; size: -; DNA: TGTGCCAGCAGCTTAATACCCTCCTACGAGCAGTACTTC; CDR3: CASSLIPSYEQYF
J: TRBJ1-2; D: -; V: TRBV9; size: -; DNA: TGTGCCAGCAGCGTAGTCGACAGTTCAGCCAACGGCTACACCTTC; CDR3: CASSVVDSSANGYTF
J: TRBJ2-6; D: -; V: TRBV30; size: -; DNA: TGTGCCTGGCATCGGGGCTCTGGGGCCAACGTCCTGACTTTC; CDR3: CAWHRGSGANVLTF
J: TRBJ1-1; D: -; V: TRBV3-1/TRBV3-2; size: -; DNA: TGTGCCAGCAGCCAACGCGGGTCGGACACTGAAGCTTTCTTT; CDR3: CASSQRGSDTEAFF
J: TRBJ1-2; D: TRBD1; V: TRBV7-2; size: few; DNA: TGTGCCAGCAGCCTGACAGGGGTTGGCTACACCTTC; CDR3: CASSLTGVGYTF
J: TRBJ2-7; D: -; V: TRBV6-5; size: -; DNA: TGTGCCAGCAGTTACCAGGGTCCTGGCAGGTACGAGCAGTACTTC; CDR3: CASSYQGPGRYEQYF
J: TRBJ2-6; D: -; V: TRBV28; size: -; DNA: TGTGCCATAAGGAATGGGGGGGCCAACGTCCTGACTTTC; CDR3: CAIRNGGANVLTF
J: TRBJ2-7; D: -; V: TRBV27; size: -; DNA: TGTGCCAGCAGTCGAACCCCCGGGACGGAGTCAATCTACGAGCAGTACTTC; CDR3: CASSRTPGTESIYEQYF
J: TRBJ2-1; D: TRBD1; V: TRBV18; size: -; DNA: TGTGCCAGCTCACCACGTACAGGGGCTCGGGATGAGCAGTTCTTC; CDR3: CASSPRTGARDEQFF
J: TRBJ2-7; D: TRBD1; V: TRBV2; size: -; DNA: TGTGCCAGCAGTGAACGAGAGGGGGCCTCCTCCTACGAGCAGTACTTC; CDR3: CASSEREGASSYEQYF
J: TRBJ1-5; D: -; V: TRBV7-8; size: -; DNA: TGTGCCAGCAGCTTGGACCCCGGGGTCAATCAGCCCCAGCATTTT; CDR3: CASSLDPGVNQPQHF
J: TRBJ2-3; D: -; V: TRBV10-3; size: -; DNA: TGTGCCATCAGGAGGGACCATGCTGCAGATACGCAGTATTTT; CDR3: CAIRRDHAADTQYF
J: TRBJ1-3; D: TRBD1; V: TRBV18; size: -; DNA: TGTGCCAGCTCAGCCCGACAGGGGGGCAGCTCTGGAAACACCATATATTTT; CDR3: CASSARQGGSSGNTIYF
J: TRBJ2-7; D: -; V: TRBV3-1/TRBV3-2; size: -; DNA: TGTGCCAGCAGCCAAGATCGCTTAGGTAATACGTACTTC; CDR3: CASSQDRLGNTYF